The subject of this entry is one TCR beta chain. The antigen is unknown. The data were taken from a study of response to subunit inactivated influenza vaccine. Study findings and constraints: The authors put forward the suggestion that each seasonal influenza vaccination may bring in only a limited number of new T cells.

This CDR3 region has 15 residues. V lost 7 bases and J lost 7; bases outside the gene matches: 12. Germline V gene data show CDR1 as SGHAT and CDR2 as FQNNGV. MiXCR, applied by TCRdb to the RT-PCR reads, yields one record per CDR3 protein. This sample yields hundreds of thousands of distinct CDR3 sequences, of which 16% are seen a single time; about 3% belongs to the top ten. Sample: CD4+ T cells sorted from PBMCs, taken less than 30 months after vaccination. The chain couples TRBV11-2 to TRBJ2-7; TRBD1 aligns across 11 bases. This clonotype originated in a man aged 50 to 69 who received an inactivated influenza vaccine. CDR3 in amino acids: CASTAVRTGGGEQYF. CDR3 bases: TGTGCCAGCACTGCCGTCAGGACAGGGGGCGGTGAGCAGTACTTC.